This TCR beta chain emerged from a study of cytomegalovirus exposure and HLA in healthy donors. Study-wide results and limits: A link between a missense DCLRE1C variant and TCR beta V- and J-gene trimming emerged from a later analysis. Presence/absence analyses rested on an assumption that sequencing depth was roughly uniform across donors. The study put 160 or so TCR beta chains on its list as cytomegalovirus-associated.

After removal of 0 bases from V and 4 bases from J, the junction contained 9 bases not matched to a gene. Germline-derived CDR1 and CDR2 are WNHNN and SYGVQD (reference sequence). The CDR3 spans 16 residues. The PCR contained 60 Vbeta and 13 Jbeta primers. Produced via immunoSEQ multiplex PCR; TCRdb's table is partial and in-frame only. Of under 200,000 clones listed, almost 85% are singletons. Details on this clone: Its cognate antigen is unknown.

The V call is TRBV10-1, the J call TRBJ2-7, with TRBD2 matching 7 bases. Sequencing was performed on PBMCs. This receptor was taken from a boy younger than 10 in good health and CMV-seronegative. CDR3 nucleotides: TGCGCCAGCAGTGAGTCGGCGGTAGCGGGCGGGTACGAGCAGTACTTC. Amino acid sequence: CASSESAVAGGYEQYF.